The 22 T cell receptor beta chains presented below share a single source sample, sequenced in a study of T-cell reconstitution after alpha-beta-depleted transplantation in children. Unique molecular identifiers were incorporated into the prepared TCRbeta library. TCRdb ran MiXCR on the PCR reads and lists one entry per CDR3 protein. The sample has 90,000 to 100,000 distinct CDR3 sequences; around a quarter are singletons. Material: PBMCs, obtained before TCRalphabeta/CD19-depleted stem cell transplant. All receptors come from a boy aged 2 to 9 with acute lymphoblastic leukemia, due to receive a stem cell transplant.

This clonotype was detected ten times or more. The chain couples TRBV20-1 to TRBJ2-1; TRBD2 aligns across 7 bases. From germline, CDR1 is DFQATT and CDR2 SNEGSKA (reference sequence). The CDR3 runs to 15 residues. J lost 7 bases, V lost 5 bases, and 14 bases had no gene match. The CDR3 spells CSAYQSGLVLNEQFF. CDR3 DNA: TGCAGTGCTTATCAGTCCGGACTAGTTTTGAATGAGCAGTTCTTC.

The sample holds a few counts of this clonotype. The chain joins TRBV7-2 to TRBJ2-5; D might be TRBD2 (5 bases). Germline CDR1 SGHTA, CDR2 FQGNSA. V dropped 6 bases and J dropped 0 bases, with 14 bases sitting between them. The CDR3 is 15 amino acids. The CDR3 region is CASSRGLGHQETQYF. The DNA for the CDR3 is TGTGCCAGCAGTCGGGGTTTGGGCCACCAAGAGACCCAGTACTTC. Combining the CDR3 with reference TRBV7-2 and TRBJ2-5 gives the whole variable domain GAGVSQSPSNKVTEKGKDVELRCDPISGHTALYWYRQSLGQGLEFLIYFQGNSAPDKSGLPSDRFSAERTGGSVSTLTIQRTQQEDSAVYLCASSRGLGHQETQYFGPGTRLLVL.

The chain uses TRBV20-1 and TRBJ2-3; a possible D gene is TRBD2 (5 bases). Germline V lookup: CDR1 DFQATT, CDR2 SNEGSKA (reference sequence). This CDR3 is built from 14 residues. V was shortened by 0 bases and J by 4 bases, with 11 bases between the two germline ends. CDR3 amino acids: CSARDLAQADTQYF. CDR3 in DNA: TGCAGTGCTAGAGATCTAGCCCAGGCAGATACGCAGTATTTT.

This clonotype has at least ten counts. The chain employs TRBV7-2 and TRBJ2-1; D might be TRBD1 or TRBD2, each matching 5 bases. Looked up from germline, CDR1 is SGHTA and CDR2 is FQGNSA. The V end was cut by 7 bases, the J end by 5 bases, with 15 bases between. This CDR3 spans 14 amino acids. The CDR3 reads CASKGTKINNEQFF. CDR3 nucleotide sequence: TGTGCCAGCAAAGGGACCAAAATAAACAATGAGCAGTTCTTC.

V usage is TRBV5-5 and J usage is TRBJ1-5; tentative D call: TRBD1 (6 bases). Germline V gene lookup returns CDR1 SGHKS and CDR2 YYEKEE (reference sequence). The CDR3 runs 16 residues. Trimming stripped 6 bases from V and 2 bases from J, with 18 bases between. The CDR3 sequence: CASTQVGGVGNQPQHF. The CDR3 DNA reads TGTGCCAGCACCCAAGTAGGGGGAGTTGGCAATCAGCCCCAGCATTTT.

The V call is TRBV5-1, the J call TRBJ2-7; unclear D gene. The CDR3 loop spans 15 amino acids. V gave up 0 bases and J gave up 2 bases, with 12 bases separating them. Germline V gene lookup returns CDR1 SGHRS and CDR2 YFSETQ. This chain's CDR3 is CASSLAASRPYEQYF. DNA for the CDR3: TGCGCCAGCAGCTTGGCCGCCAGTCGCCCCTACGAGCAGTACTTC.

The chain carries TRBV11-3 and TRBJ2-3; no firm D call. This CDR3 spans 14 amino acids. Germline CDR1 reads SGHNT; CDR2 reads YENEEA. Trimming took 2 bases from V and 4 from J, leaving 10 bases between them. In nucleotides, the CDR3 is TGTGCCAGCAGCTTAAATCGGGCCGCAGATACGCAGTATTTT. This gives the protein CASSLNRAADTQYF.

This clonotype was observed a single time. The chain links TRBV28 to TRBJ2-3, with TRBD1 as a possible D gene (6 bases). Trimming removed 8 bases at V and 7 bases at J, with 16 bases between. Germline V gene lookup returns CDR1 MDHEN and CDR2 SYDVKM. There are 13 residues in the CDR3. CDR3 region: CASSLRGTHTQYF. In nucleotides, the CDR3 is TGTGCCAGCTCCTTAAGGGGGACACATACGCAGTATTTT.

This clonotype has just a few counts. The chain employs TRBV28 and TRBJ2-5, with TRBD2 identical over 7 bases. The CDR3 has 15 amino acids. In germline, CDR1 is MDHEN, CDR2 SYDVKM. Unmatched junction bases numbered 8, after V lost 3 bases and J lost 4 bases. The CDR3 region is CASSFPTAGAETQYF. For the CDR3, the DNA is TGTGCCAGCAGTTTTCCTACGGCGGGAGCAGAGACCCAGTACTTC.

This CDR3 reads CASSSWGDRGVRAFF. CDR3 in DNA: TGTGCCAGCAGTTCCTGGGGAGACAGGGGAGTAAGAGCTTTCTTT. V gene TRBV28 combines with J gene TRBJ1-1; TRBD1 matches 8 bases. The CDR3 has 15 amino acids. V lost 4 bases and J lost 10; bases outside the gene matches: 14. The V gene's germline CDR1 is MDHEN and CDR2 SYDVKM.

This chain connects TRBV20-1 to TRBJ2-1, with TRBD2 matching over 12 bases. The J segment lost 0 bases and the V segment lost 6 bases, leaving 12 bases of the junction unmatched. The CDR3 totals 18 residues. CDR1 DFQATT and CDR2 SNEGSKA come from the germline V gene (reference sequence). The CDR3 loop reads CSAKRRLAGVSSYNEQFF. As DNA, the CDR3 is TGCAGTGCCAAAAGGCGACTAGCGGGAGTTAGCTCCTACAATGAGCAGTTCTTC.

The chain joins TRBV29-1 to TRBJ2-5; 8 positions match TRBD2. CDR1 is SQVTM and CDR2 is ANQGSEA in the germline V gene. Germline trimming cut 0 bases from V and 13 bases from J; bases unmatched to any gene: 10. The CDR3 has 13 residues. The CDR3 reads CSVEELAEGPLYF. The CDR3 coding sequence is TGCAGCGTTGAAGAACTAGCGGAGGGGCCTCTGTACTTC.

This chain connects TRBV10-3 to TRBJ2-7; D is undetermined. This CDR3 is built from 12 residues. Trimming took off 3 bases at V and 3 bases at J, with 6 bases between the two ends. Germline CDR1 is ENHRY and CDR2 is SYGVKD. This CDR3 reads CAISDKGYEQYF. The CDR3, as DNA: TGTGCCATCAGTGATAAGGGCTACGAGCAGTACTTC.

The chain is built from TRBV28 and TRBJ2-7; 7 bases fit TRBD1. Germline V lookup: CDR1 MDHEN, CDR2 SYDVKM. V shed 2 bases and J 2 bases; nucleotides not matched to a gene: 9. This CDR3 has 16 residues. In nucleotides, the CDR3 is TGTGCCAGCAGTTTAGGAACCGGGACAGTCACCTACGAGCAGTACTTC. It is translated as CASSLGTGTVTYEQYF.

This clonotype occurred many times. This chain connects TRBV7-2 to TRBJ2-5; maybe TRBD1 (5 bases). TRBJ2-3 matches the DNA end more closely, so the J call is doubtful. This CDR3 is 13 amino acids long. CDR1 is SGHTA and CDR2 is FQGNSA in the germline V gene. The CDR3 sequence: CASSPGQGGTQYF. DNA of the CDR3: TGTGCCAGCAGCCCAGGGCAGGGTGGTACGCAGTATTTT.

This clonotype was seen more than once but under ten times. The rearrangement joins TRBV14 to TRBJ2-7; tentative D call: TRBD2 (7 bases). There are 16 residues in the CDR3. CDR1 and CDR2 (germline): SGHDN, FVKESK. V shed 4 bases and J shed 4 bases, with 20 bases lying between them. The CDR3 bases are TGTGCCAGCAGCCGGGGGGGGGCCCGCGGTCGGTACGAGCAGTACTTC. Translation gives CASSRGGARGRYEQYF.

This chain connects TRBV28 to TRBJ2-7; the D gene could be TRBD1 or TRBD2 (5 bases each). Germline V gene data show CDR1 as MDHEN and CDR2 as SYDVKM. Trimming removed 10 bases at V and 6 bases at J, with 16 bases between. The CDR3 loop spans 12 amino acids. For the CDR3, the DNA is TGTGCCACCCGGGACCACCGGCGCGAGCAGTACTTC. Its protein product is CATRDHRREQYF.

This clonotype was observed at least ten times. This rearrangement joins TRBV20-1 to TRBJ2-7, with 7 bases fitting TRBD2. The CDR3 runs 15 residues. Germline CDR1 DFQATT, CDR2 SNEGSKA (reference sequence). V shed 3 bases, J shed 5 bases, and the junction held 13 bases outside the gene matches. The chain's CDR3 is CSASSPSGGAHEQYF. In DNA form, the CDR3 reads TGCAGTGCTAGTTCTCCTAGCGGAGGGGCCCACGAGCAGTACTTC.

This clonotype was seen a handful of times. The chain recombines TRBV5-4 with TRBJ2-5, with 7 positions matching TRBD1. In germline, CDR1 is SGHNT, CDR2 YYREEE (reference sequence). The CDR3 has 14 amino acids. V dropped 0 bases and J dropped 5; count of bases not matched to a gene: 4. The CDR3 protein is CASSLGQGGETQYF. The CDR3 DNA follows: TGTGCCAGCAGCTTGGGACAGGGTGGGGAGACCCAGTACTTC.

The chain uses TRBV18 and TRBJ2-3, with a possible D match to TRBD2 (6 bases). Germline lookup yields CDR1 KGHSH and CDR2 LQKENI. V was cut by 0 bases and J by 2 bases, with 15 bases left in between. This CDR3 comprises 17 residues. The CDR3 region has the DNA TGTGCCAGCTCACCACCGGTCAGCGGAGGGTCCACAGATACGCAGTATTTT. This encodes CASSPPVSGGSTDTQYF.

This clonotype was seen only a few times. The chain joins TRBV5-6 to TRBJ2-3, with a weak D call TRBD1 (6 bases). V gave up 5 bases and J gave up 7 bases, with 11 bases separating them. Per the germline V gene, CDR1 is SGHDT and CDR2 is YYEEEE. The CDR3 is 12 residues long. CDR3 DNA sequence: TGTGCCAGCAGTTTTACAGGGTATACGCAGTATTTT. This translates into CASSFTGYTQYF. Using reference TRBV5-6 and TRBJ2-3 for the parts outside the CDR3, the full variable domain is DAGVTQSPTHLIKTRGQQVTLRCSPKSGHDTVSWYQQALGQGPQFIFQYYEEEERQRGNFPDRFSGHQFPNYSSELNVNALLLGDSALYLCASSFTGYTQYFGPGTRLTVL.

The V and J genes are TRBV11-2 and TRBJ2-1, with D hard to call. Germline V gene sequence: CDR1 SGHAT, CDR2 FQNNGV. This CDR3 has 13 residues. Deletions cut 6 bases from V and 7 bases from J, with 13 bases between. CDR3 in DNA: TGTGCCAGCAGGCCCCCCAGGACGAATGAGCAGTTCTTC. Protein sequence: CASRPPRTNEQFF. Combining the CDR3 with reference TRBV11-2 and TRBJ2-1 gives the whole variable domain EAGVAQSPRYKIIEKRQSVAFWCNPISGHATLYWYQQILGQGPKLLIQFQNNGVVDDSQLPKDRFSAERLKGVDSTLKIQPAKLEDSAVYLCASRPPRTNEQFFGPGTRLTVL.